Below, 26 T cell receptor beta chains from the same sample are listed, as sequenced in a study of early T cells in non-severe SARS-CoV-2 infection. From the 5' RACE reads, TCRdb called clonotypes with MiXCR, one entry per CDR3 protein. Of more than 50,000 distinct CDR3 sequences in the sample, about 15% are singletons; the top ten hold 9% to 10%. This specimen consisted of whole blood, obtained at baseline. All receptors come from an adult who was a healthcare worker with PCR-confirmed SARS-CoV-2 infection or an uninfected control (not recorded which).

This clonotype was seen ten or more times. V gene TRBV7-3 combines with J gene TRBJ1-2, with D uncertain. Trimming took off 5 bases at V and 6 bases at J, with 16 bases between the two ends. The V gene's germline CDR1 is SGHTA and CDR2 FQGTGA. CDR3 length: 14 amino acids. The CDR3 sequence: CASSPSGGRDGYTF. CDR3 sequence (DNA): TGTGCCAGCAGCCCGTCAGGTGGGAGAGATGGCTACACCTTC.

This clonotype has just a few counts. The chain employs TRBV7-3 and TRBJ1-1, with D uncertain. Trimming cost V 5 bases and J 1 base, with 11 bases left between them. There are 14 residues in the CDR3. CDR1 is SGHTA, CDR2 FQGTGA, per germline. CDR3 in DNA: TGTGCCAGCAGCCCGTCCCAAGGGAACACTGAAGCTTTCTTT. Encoded protein: CASSPSQGNTEAFF.

This chain uses TRBV28 with TRBJ2-1; D is undetermined. Germline CDR1 and CDR2: MDHEN and SYDVKM. V lost 2 bases to trimming and J lost 0 bases, with 14 bases between them. This CDR3 has 17 amino acids. This CDR3 is CASSLKADSSSYNEQFF. CDR3 sequence (DNA): TGTGCCAGCAGTTTAAAGGCAGACTCGAGCTCCTACAATGAGCAGTTCTTC.

The rearrangement uses TRBV7-8 and TRBJ2-1; no clear D gene. Trimming stripped 2 bases from V and 0 bases from J, with 11 bases between. The germline V gene encodes CDR1 SGHVS and CDR2 FQNEAQ. The CDR3 is 16 residues long. In DNA form, the CDR3 reads TGTGCCAGCAGCTTAATGCCCGGCAGCTCCTACAATGAGCAGTTCTTC. It specifies CASSLMPGSSYNEQFF.

V gene TRBV5-4 combines with J gene TRBJ1-1, with 7 bases identical to TRBD1. The CDR3 totals 12 residues. Germline V gene sequence: CDR1 SGHNT, CDR2 YYREEE (reference sequence). The V gene end was trimmed by 4 bases and the J gene end by 11 bases; junction bases not matched to a gene: 8. In nucleotides, the CDR3 is TGTGCCAGCAGCCAAATACAGGGGCAGGCTTTCTTT. Translating it yields CASSQIQGQAFF.

The sample holds a few counts of this clonotype. CDR3 region: CASSLLRQGNYGYTF. The CDR3 DNA sequence: TGTGCCAGCAGCTTGCTCCGACAGGGGAACTATGGCTACACCTTC. This chain links TRBV5-6 with TRBJ1-2; TRBD1 matches at 8 bases. V shed 1 base, J shed 2 bases, and the junction held 4 bases outside the gene matches. CDR1 is SGHDT and CDR2 is YYEEEE in the germline V gene. The length of the CDR3 is 15 residues. The whole variable domain, filled in from reference TRBV5-6 and TRBJ1-2, reads DAGVTQSPTHLIKTRGQQVTLRCSPKSGHDTVSWYQQALGQGPQFIFQYYEEEERQRGNFPDRFSGHQFPNYSSELNVNALLLGDSALYLCASSLLRQGNYGYTFGSGTRLTVV.

This clonotype appeared many times. This chain joins TRBV3-1 and TRBJ1-6; 7 positions match TRBD1. V shed 1 base and J 6 bases; nucleotides not matched to a gene: 3. This CDR3 has 15 residues. The germline V gene encodes CDR1 LGHDT and CDR2 YNNKEL (reference sequence). The DNA for the CDR3 is TGTGCCAGCAGCCAAGTGACAGGGACTAATTCACCCCTCCACTTT. Its translation is CASSQVTGTNSPLHF.

This clonotype was seen more than once but under ten times. The chain has TRBV20-1 and TRBJ2-3; a weak D match, TRBD1 (6 bases). The CDR3 spans 13 residues. Deletions cut 0 bases from V and 4 bases from J, with 8 bases between. Looked up from germline, CDR1 is DFQATT and CDR2 is SNEGSKA (reference sequence). The CDR3 loop reads CSARDWGPDTQYF. The CDR3 nucleotides are TGCAGTGCTAGAGATTGGGGGCCAGATACGCAGTATTTT.

This clonotype was seen more than once but under ten times. This chain connects TRBV20-1 to TRBJ1-5; D remains ambiguous. Per the germline V gene, CDR1 is DFQATT and CDR2 is SNEGSKA (reference sequence). The CDR3 is 14 residues long. Trimming cost V 3 bases and J 0 bases, with 9 bases left between them. The CDR3 nucleotides read TGCAGTGCTAGCCTCAGATATAGCAATCAGCCCCAGCATTTT. It encodes CSASLRYSNQPQHF.

There are many counts of this clonotype. This chain uses TRBV30 with TRBJ2-3; possible D gene TRBD2, 6 bases. Germline values: CDR1 GTSNPN, CDR2 SVGIG (reference sequence). Trimming cost V 7 bases and J 5 bases, with 16 bases left between them. The CDR3 sequence is 13 residues long. As DNA, the CDR3 is TGTGCCTTAACGGGAGTTTCGAGAGATACGCAGTATTTT. This gives the protein CALTGVSRDTQYF.

The chain recombines TRBV7-7 with TRBJ2-5; 7 bases are a match to TRBD1. J was trimmed by 5 bases and V by 2 bases; bases with no gene match: 8. The CDR3 has 15 residues. From germline, CDR1 is SSHAT and CDR2 FNYEAQ (reference sequence). The CDR3 DNA is TGTGCCAGCAGCTTATCCAGGGGGTCAATGGAGACCCAGTACTTC. Protein sequence: CASSLSRGSMETQYF.

The J gene is TRBJ2-3, the V gene TRBV7-2; D not certain. With 1 base removed from V and 5 bases from J, the gap between germline ends came to 7 bases. Germline V gene sequence: CDR1 SGHTA, CDR2 FQGNSA. The CDR3 is 13 amino acids. In DNA form, the CDR3 reads TGTGCCAGCAGCTTAGTCCGAGGAGATACGCAGTATTTT. As protein: CASSLVRGDTQYF.

This clonotype was seen more than once but under ten times. The chain couples TRBV11-3 to TRBJ2-5; the D gene is possibly TRBD1 (6 bases). Germline V gene sequence: CDR1 SGHNT, CDR2 YENEEA. Trimming removed 3 bases from V and 2 bases from J, with 10 bases in between. This CDR3 comprises 14 residues. CDR3 bases: TGTGCCAGCAGCTTCGGGACAAATCAAGAGACCCAGTACTTC. Amino acid sequence: CASSFGTNQETQYF. Together with reference TRBV11-3 and TRBJ2-5, the CDR3 gives the full variable domain: EAGVVQSPRYKIIEKKQPVAFWCNPISGHNTLYWYLQNLGQGPELLIRYENEEAVDDSQLPKDRFSAERLKGVDSTLKIQPAELGDSAVYLCASSFGTNQETQYFGPGTRLLVL.

This clonotype appeared many times. V and J are TRBV7-9 and TRBJ2-1; no definite D call. Trimming removed 4 bases at V and 4 bases at J, with 8 bases between. CDR1 and CDR2 (germline): SEHNR, FQNEAQ (reference sequence). There are 13 residues in the CDR3. The CDR3 coding sequence is TGTGCCAGCAGCTCGAACAATTACAATGAGCAGTTCTTC. Translating gives CASSSNNYNEQFF. The variable domain in full, completed from reference TRBV7-9 and TRBJ2-1, reads DTGVSQNPRHKITKRGQNVTFRCDPISEHNRLYWYRQTLGQGPEFLTYFQNEAQLEKSRLLSDRFSAERPKGSFSTLEIQRTEQGDSAMYLCASSSNNYNEQFFGPGTRLTVL.

In its sample, this clonotype was seen a few times. This chain links TRBV7-2 with TRBJ1-2; D is unresolved. The CDR3 is made up of 13 amino acids. Germline lookup yields CDR1 SGHTA and CDR2 FQGNSA. Trimming cost V 5 bases and J 3 bases, with 10 bases left between them. CDR3 in DNA: TGTGCCAGCAGCGTGTCGTTAGACTATGGCTACACCTTC. Translation gives CASSVSLDYGYTF.

The CDR3 nucleotides are TGCAGTGCTGGAGGAATAATGAACACTGAAGCTTTCTTT. Residues: CSAGGIMNTEAFF. The chain is built from TRBV20-1 and TRBJ1-1; D call uncertain. The CDR3 covers 13 residues. The germline V gene encodes CDR1 DFQATT and CDR2 SNEGSKA (reference sequence). Trimming shortened V by 5 bases and J by 0 bases, and 10 bases separated the two germline ends.

Only a few counts were recorded for this clonotype. This chain connects TRBV6-5 to TRBJ1-2; D is possibly TRBD1 (5 bases). The CDR3 is made up of 15 amino acids. Germline V gene lookup returns CDR1 MNHEY and CDR2 SVGAGI. V dropped 6 bases and J dropped 0 bases, with 14 bases sitting between them. Here the CDR3 reads CASSRDAFSNYGYTF. CDR3 nucleotide sequence: TGTGCCAGCAGCCGGGACGCATTCTCTAACTATGGCTACACCTTC.

This clonotype was observed a few times. The chain has TRBV29-1 and TRBJ2-7, with a tentative D call TRBD1 (5 bases). The germline V gene encodes CDR1 SQVTM and CDR2 ANQGSEA. The length of the CDR3 is 14 residues. The V gene lost 5 bases and the J gene lost 3 bases, with 17 bases spanning the gap. This chain's CDR3 is CSVRPQGSDYEQYF. In DNA form, the CDR3 reads TGCAGCGTTCGACCTCAGGGAAGCGACTACGAGCAGTACTTC.

This clonotype was seen at least ten times. This sequence joins TRBV27 and TRBJ2-1; D might be TRBD2 (6 bases). V was shortened by 6 bases and J by 0 bases, with 9 bases between the two germline ends. CDR1 MNHEY and CDR2 SMNVEV come from the germline V gene (reference sequence). The length of the CDR3 is 14 residues. CDR3 in DNA: TGTGCCAGCAGGGGGGGTAGCTCCTACAATGAGCAGTTCTTC. Its translation: CASRGGSSYNEQFF.

This clonotype was counted between two and nine times. This chain joins TRBV7-8 and TRBJ2-1; D tentatively fits TRBD1 or TRBD2 (5 bases each). The CDR3 extends over 13 amino acids. V was cut by 5 bases and J by 10 bases, with 15 bases left in between. Germline V gene data show CDR1 as SGHVS and CDR2 as FQNEAQ. The CDR3 DNA sequence: TGTGCCAGCAGCCTGGGACCGGCCGGGGAGCAGTTCTTC. Protein product: CASSLGPAGEQFF.

The sample holds many counts of this clonotype. This CDR3 reads CASSQDSPGSSTDTQYF. The CDR3 DNA is TGCGCCAGCAGCCAAGATAGTCCCGGATCTAGCACAGATACGCAGTATTTT. The chain carries TRBV4-1 and TRBJ2-3, with D unresolved. This CDR3 has 17 residues. V lost 0 bases, J lost 0 bases, and 13 bases lay in between. CDR1 MGHRA and CDR2 YSYEKL come from the germline V gene.

The chain has TRBV20-1 and TRBJ2-3; TRBD1 or TRBD2 may be the D gene (5 bases each). Germline V CDR1 and CDR2: DFQATT, SNEGSKA (reference sequence). The CDR3 runs to 14 residues. V was clipped by 6 bases and J by 1 base, with 14 bases between them. The CDR3 region is CSAPDQGGTDTQYF. CDR3 coding DNA: TGCAGTGCCCCGGACCAGGGAGGCACAGATACGCAGTATTTT.

V is TRBV29-1 and J is TRBJ1-1; no firm D call. The germline V and J ends were trimmed by 3 bases and 4 bases, with 0 bases remaining between them. The CDR3 is 9 amino acids. Germline CDR1 is SQVTM and CDR2 is ANQGSEA. CDR3 sequence reads: CSVDTEAFF. CDR3 in DNA: TGCAGCGTTGACACTGAAGCTTTCTTT. Complete variable domain (other parts from reference TRBV29-1 and TRBJ1-1): SAVISQKPSRDICQRGTSLTIQCQVDSQVTMMFWYRQQPGQSLTLIATANQGSEATYESGFVIDKFPISRPNLTFSTLTVSNMSPEDSSIYLCSVDTEAFFGQGTRLTVV.

The rearrangement joins TRBV5-4 to TRBJ2-4; 11 bases are a match to TRBD1. V dropped 4 bases and J dropped 8; count of bases not matched to a gene: 17. Germline CDR1 SGHNT, CDR2 YYREEE (reference sequence). There are 18 residues in the CDR3. CDR3 coding DNA: TGTGCCAGCAGCCCACTCCGGGACGGACAGGGGGCTACGGACATTCAGTACTTC. Its protein product is CASSPLRDGQGATDIQYF. Drawing the rest from reference TRBV5-4 and TRBJ2-4, the complete variable domain is ETGVTQSPTHLIKTRGQQVTLRCSSQSGHNTVSWYQQALGQGPQFIFQYYREEENGRGNFPPRFSGLQFPNYSSELNVNALELDDSALYLCASSPLRDGQGATDIQYFGAGTRLSVL.

The chain combines TRBV30 with TRBJ2-3; 7 nucleotides line up with TRBD2. This CDR3 contains 14 residues. V shed 0 bases, J shed 2 bases, and the junction held 2 bases outside the gene matches. The germline V gene has CDR1 GTSNPN and CDR2 SVGIG (reference sequence). This CDR3 is CAWSVGDYTDTQYF. CDR3 DNA sequence: TGTGCCTGGAGTGTAGGGGACTACACAGATACGCAGTATTTT.

This clonotype has only a few counts. The chain is built from TRBV27 and TRBJ2-5, with 11 nucleotides matching TRBD1. CDR3 length equals 18 residues. Trimming cost V 4 bases and J 3 bases; bases outside gene matches: 13. Germline V gene lookup returns CDR1 MNHEY and CDR2 SMNVEV (reference sequence). CDR3 region: CASSWNSGQGAVEETQYF. CDR3 coding DNA: TGTGCCAGCAGTTGGAACAGCGGACAGGGGGCCGTAGAAGAGACCCAGTACTTC.